This T cell receptor (beta chain) is drawn from a study of cytomegalovirus exposure and HLA in healthy donors. Looking at the study overall: The same platform used for the approximately 700 first-cohort repertoires was also used for the 120 or so validation repertoires, as a later analysis reported. Study-wide points: There were some public TCRs occurring in many donors, but most TCR sequences were rare.

Of note for this clone: The antigen is not known.

Assay: immunoSEQ multiplex PCR; the TCRdb copy retains only in-frame clones and omits some. The sample holds approximately 270,000 clones, around 86% seen once. The receptor was derived from a woman between 18 and 30 years old in good health and CMV-seronegative. The source material was PBMCs.

The CDR3 DNA reads as TGTGCCTGGGGCTTCATAACTGAAAAACTGTTTTTT. Translating gives CAWGFITEKLFF. V gene TRBV30 combines with J gene TRBJ1-4; no clear D gene. CDR1 GTSNPN and CDR2 SVGIG come from the germline V gene (reference sequence). The CDR3 sequence is 12 residues long. V was pared by 5 bases and J by 7 bases, with 11 bases between.